The clone carrying this T cell receptor beta chain has only a few counts. No antigen is known for it. The V gene end was trimmed by 1 base and the J gene end by 3 bases; junction bases not matched to a gene: 5. This CDR3 is 15 amino acids long. CDR1 is SGHTA and CDR2 is FQGNSA in the germline V gene. This sample was included in a study of beta chain features in type 1 diabetes. Reverse transcription of all isolated RNA meant that expressed TCRB transcripts were sequenced. Repertoires were generated with immunoSEQ multiplex PCR, while TCRdb's copy carries only in-frame clones and drops some. This table has 390,000 or so clones, approximately 15% appearing once. Notes on the study in general: Researchers caution that PCR might favor shorter templates, equally among patients and controls.

This TCR derives from a man under 40 in good health. The rearrangement uses TRBV7-2 and TRBJ2-5; 7 bases are a match to TRBD2. The sample was naive CD4+ T cells from blood. The CDR3 region is CASSLDGTTEETQYF. CDR3 coding DNA: TGTGCCAGCAGCTTAGACGGGACTACCGAAGAGACCCAGTACTTC.